The 22 T cell receptor beta chains listed next were all sequenced from one sample in a study of blood T cell repertoires in COVID-19 (dated by TCRdb to 2020 to 2021). Libraries were made using the immunoSEQ multiplex PCR assay. The table comes from immuneACCESS by way of TCRdb, which keeps in-frame sequences with V and J called. Part of the clones is missing from these tables; in studies checked, under half for an unresolved V gene and the rest for unknown reasons. The sample table records approximately 140,000 clones; approximately 82% of these occur just once. The top ten hold around 15% of the sample. Material: peripheral blood. These receptors were collected from a human donor with acute or convalescent COVID-19. The donor label of this sample is uncertain.

The chain recombines TRBV14 with TRBJ1-1, with 8 bases lining up with TRBD1. The V gene's germline CDR1 is SGHDN and CDR2 FVKESK. The trim removed 3 bases at V and 3 bases at J, leaving 9 bases unmatched. The CDR3 has 16 residues. CDR3 residues: CASSQAPGQGYTEAFF. CDR3 coding DNA: TGTGCCAGCAGCCAGGCCCCCGGACAGGGCTACACTGAAGCTTTCTTT.

V and J are TRBV4-2 and TRBJ2-3; tentative D call: TRBD2 (6 bases). Germline V gives CDR1 LGHNA, CDR2 YNFKEQ. V was shortened by 1 base and J by 2 bases, with 10 bases between the two germline ends. This CDR3 comprises 15 residues. CDR3 sequence reads: CASSQVASVTDTQYF. The DNA for the CDR3 is TGTGCCAGCAGCCAAGTGGCTAGCGTCACAGATACGCAGTATTTT.

The chain links TRBV4-1 to TRBJ1-2; 7 bases are a match to TRBD1. The CDR3 has 15 residues. V was pared by 5 bases and J by 3 bases, with 9 bases of the junction left unmatched. Germline V CDR1 and CDR2: MGHRA, YSYEKL. The CDR3 region has the DNA TGCGCCAGCAGCGACCAACAGGGGCCTGACTATGGCTACACCTTC. It encodes CASSDQQGPDYGYTF.

This chain links TRBV29-1 with TRBJ1-1; TRBD1 matches at 8 bases. Trimming at V came to 8 bases and at J to 4 bases, leaving 9 bases not matched to a gene. The germline CDR1 and CDR2 sequences are SQVTM and ANQGSEA. This CDR3 contains 13 residues. The CDR3 spells CSYQGDRPTEAFF. The CDR3 nucleotides read TGCAGCTACCAGGGGGACAGGCCCACTGAAGCTTTCTTT.

The V call is TRBV23-1, the J call TRBJ1-5; TRBD1 aligns across 12 bases. TRBV23-1 is labeled an ORF, and its function is uncertain. V lost 6 bases, J lost 5 bases, and 5 bases stayed unmatched. The CDR3 has 15 residues. The CDR3 bases are TGCGCCAGCAGCTCGGGACAGGGGGCGGATCAGCCCCAGCATTTT. Translating gives CASSSGQGADQPQHF.

This clone was recorded a few times. The chain recombines TRBV19 with TRBJ1-5; no clear D. The V gene lost 4 bases and the J gene lost 3 bases, with 10 bases spanning the gap. CDR1 is LNHDA, CDR2 SQIVND, per germline (reference sequence). CDR3 length: 14 amino acids. The CDR3 loop is CASSTFQANQPQHF. CDR3 coding DNA: TGTGCCAGTAGTACATTCCAGGCCAATCAGCCCCAGCATTTT. Complete variable domain (other parts from reference TRBV19 and TRBJ1-5): DGGITQSPKYLFRKEGQNVTLSCEQNLNHDAMYWYRQDPGQGLRLIYYSQIVNDFQKGDIAEGYSVSREKKESFPLTVTSAQKNPTAFYLCASSTFQANQPQHFGDGTRLSIL.

Only one count was recorded for this clone. V is TRBV6-5 and J is TRBJ1-1; 7 positions match TRBD1. Germline V gene lookup returns CDR1 MNHEY and CDR2 SVGAGI. The V gene end was trimmed by 2 bases and the J gene end by 4 bases; junction bases not matched to a gene: 4. The CDR3 length is 14 residues. The CDR3 nucleotides are TGTGCCAGCAGTTACAGGGGGCGGAGCACTGAAGCTTTCTTT. Translating it yields CASSYRGRSTEAFF.

The chain uses TRBV10-3 and TRBJ1-6, with 12 bases matching TRBD1. Germline values: CDR1 ENHRY, CDR2 SYGVKD. J gave up 10 bases and V 0 bases, and 4 bases lay outside the gene matches. The CDR3 has 16 amino acids. CDR3 amino acids: CAISESGQGAGSPLHF. As DNA, the CDR3 is TGTGCCATCAGTGAGTCGGGACAGGGGGCAGGATCACCCCTCCACTTT.

The chain is built from TRBV3-1 (or the pseudogene TRBV3-2) and TRBJ1-2; perhaps TRBD1 as D (5 bases). The CDR3 spans 14 residues. CDR1 LGHDT and CDR2 YNNKEL come from the germline V gene (reference sequence). The V end was cut by 3 bases, the J end by 3 bases, with 11 bases between. The CDR3 loop is CASSHRQKYYGYTF. CDR3 nucleotides: TGTGCCAGCAGCCACCGACAGAAATACTATGGCTACACCTTC.

The rearrangement uses TRBV12-3 or TRBV12-4 and TRBJ1-2, with no clear D. The CDR3 runs 13 residues. The V end was cut by 7 bases, the J end by 1 base, with 10 bases between. For the CDR3, the DNA is TGTGCCAGCATCAGAGGATTTAACTATGGCTACACCTTC. This translates into CASIRGFNYGYTF.

This chain links TRBV5-5 with TRBJ1-6, with TRBD1 matching 8 bases. This CDR3 spans 15 amino acids. Germline CDR1 and CDR2: SGHKS and YYEKEE (reference sequence). The J segment lost 7 bases and the V segment lost 4 bases, leaving 7 bases of the junction unmatched. The CDR3 DNA follows: TGTGCCAGCAGCCCAGGGGGCGCGGAAAATTCACCCCTCCACTTT. It is translated as CASSPGGAENSPLHF.

As regards this clone: Distinct nucleotide sequences in the sample also encode this CDR3. This sequence joins TRBV19 and TRBJ1-5; D gene unclear. With 0 bases removed from V and 6 bases from J, the gap between germline ends came to 9 bases. This CDR3 spans 14 amino acids. Germline assignment: CDR1 LNHDA and CDR2 SQIVND (reference sequence). Here the CDR3 DNA reads TGTGCCAGTAGTATAGACGAGGGTGGTCAGCCCCAGCATTTT. Translated, it gives CASSIDEGGQPQHF.

The chain joins TRBV19 to TRBJ1-2, with 7 positions matching TRBD1. From germline, CDR1 is LNHDA and CDR2 SQIVND (reference sequence). The CDR3 covers 15 residues. J was trimmed by 0 bases and V by 7 bases; bases with no gene match: 8. In nucleotides, the CDR3 is TGTGCCAGTACCGCCGTGGGACAGACTAACTATGGCTACACCTTC. Protein sequence: CASTAVGQTNYGYTF.

The chain carries TRBV6-5 and TRBJ2-3, with 10 bases matching TRBD1. Per germline, CDR1 MNHEY and CDR2 SVGAGI. The CDR3 runs 15 residues. Trimming at V came to 6 bases and at J to 1 base, leaving 4 bases not matched to a gene. The CDR3 loop is CASRDRGLGTDTQYF. CDR3 in DNA: TGTGCCAGCAGAGACAGGGGGCTTGGCACAGATACGCAGTATTTT.

The chain links TRBV29-1 to TRBJ1-1; D is ambiguous. V gave up 8 bases and J gave up 3 bases, with 10 bases separating them. Germline V lookup: CDR1 SQVTM, CDR2 ANQGSEA. The CDR3 contains 11 residues. As DNA, the CDR3 is TGCAGCACCGTCACTGACACTGAAGCTTTCTTT. Residues: CSTVTDTEAFF.

The chain employs TRBV5-5 and TRBJ2-5; 8 bases match TRBD1. Germline V CDR1 and CDR2: SGHKS, YYEKEE (reference sequence). V was clipped by 4 bases and J by 4 bases; unmatched bases: 3. The CDR3 runs 13 residues. CDR3 DNA: TGTGCCAGCAGCGGACAGGGAGGAGAGACCCAGTACTTC. It is translated as CASSGQGGETQYF.

This chain links TRBV3-1 (or the pseudogene TRBV3-2) with TRBJ2-5, with 7 bases aligning to TRBD1. Germline V gene lookup returns CDR1 LGHDT and CDR2 YNNKEL (reference sequence). V lost 2 bases to trimming and J lost 10 bases; unmatched junction nucleotides: 7. The CDR3 is 13 amino acids. The CDR3 here is CASSQKGQPRQYF. The CDR3 coding sequence is TGTGCCAGCAGCCAAAAGGGACAGCCGCGCCAGTACTTC.

J is TRBJ2-2 and V is TRBV11-2; no firm D call. V lost 2 bases, J lost 4 bases, and 8 bases lay in between. The CDR3 is 14 residues long. Germline V CDR1 and CDR2: SGHAT, FQNNGV. The CDR3 sequence is CASSLPKPTGELFF. CDR3 coding DNA: TGTGCCAGCAGCTTACCTAAACCCACCGGGGAGCTGTTTTTT.

The gene calls are TRBV12-5 and TRBJ1-2, with 7 bases that match TRBD1. The ends lost 1 base at V and 5 bases at J; junction bases unmatched: 4. The germline V gene has CDR1 LGHNT and CDR2 FRNRAP. This CDR3 is built from 14 residues. The CDR3 reads CASGLEGQSYGYTF. The CDR3 DNA reads TGTGCTAGTGGTTTGGAGGGACAGTCGTATGGCTACACCTTC.

Written as DNA, the CDR3 is TGTGCCAGCAGCCCCGACAGGGGGAACACTGAAGCTTTCTTT. This gives the protein CASSPDRGNTEAFF. The rearrangement uses TRBV7-8 and TRBJ1-1; TRBD1 matches 8 bases. The CDR3 has 14 amino acids. From germline, CDR1 is SGHVS and CDR2 FQNEAQ. V lost 5 bases, J lost 1 base, and 3 bases stayed unmatched.

The J gene is TRBJ1-1, the V gene TRBV4-1; D is perhaps TRBD1 (5 bases). Germline assignment: CDR1 MGHRA and CDR2 YSYEKL. Trimming shortened V by 2 bases and J by 3 bases, and 10 bases separated the two germline ends. The CDR3 runs to 14 residues. CDR3 in amino acids: CASSQRAGHTEAFF. The DNA for the CDR3 is TGCGCCAGCAGCCAACGCGCGGGGCACACTGAAGCTTTCTTT.

V is TRBV5-1 and J is TRBJ1-6; perhaps TRBD1 as D (5 bases). Germline values: CDR1 SGHRS, CDR2 YFSETQ. CDR3 length equals 18 residues. V shed 0 bases and J shed 3 bases, with 16 bases lying between them. CDR3 nucleotide sequence: TGCGCCAGCAGCTTGGAAGTCATAGACAGCGTCTATAATTCACCCCTCCACTTT. The encoded protein is CASSLEVIDSVYNSPLHF.